The 21 T cell receptor beta chains presented below share a single source sample, sequenced in a study of cytomegalovirus exposure and HLA in healthy donors. Amplification used 60 Vbeta primers and 13 Jbeta primers. Profiling relied on immunoSEQ multiplex PCR, and the TCRdb table lists in-frame clones only, not all of them. The data show around 210,000 clones, with more than 60% seen just once and 1.5% to 2% held by the top ten. The source material was PBMCs. The receptors shown here come from a man aged 45-65 years in good health and CMV-seronegative.

The V and J genes are TRBV6-4 and TRBJ2-3; a weak D match, TRBD1 (5 bases). V lost 6 bases and J lost 2, with 9 bases in between. The germline CDR1 and CDR2 sequences are MRHNA and SNTAGT. This CDR3 has 13 amino acids. CDR3 region: CASSGHNTDTQYF. CDR3 in DNA: TGTGCCAGCAGCGGACATAACACAGATACGCAGTATTTT.

This clone was picked up one time. This chain links TRBV30 with TRBJ1-5; a weak D match, TRBD1 (5 bases). Germline V lookup: CDR1 GTSNPN, CDR2 SVGIG (reference sequence). The V end was cut by 3 bases, the J end by 2 bases, with 14 bases between. The CDR3 covers 15 residues. The CDR3 loop is CAWSPGGKGNQPQHF. CDR3 bases: TGTGCCTGGAGCCCCGGGGGAAAGGGCAATCAGCCCCAGCATTTT.

This clone was detected once. The chain employs TRBV6-5 and TRBJ2-1, with 7 bases that match TRBD2. V lost 6 bases, J lost 8 bases, and 13 bases stayed unmatched. Germline-derived CDR1 and CDR2 are MNHEY and SVGAGI. The CDR3 totals 15 residues. The CDR3 sequence: CASSLGTGGSYEQFF. CDR3 in DNA: TGTGCCAGCAGCTTGGGGACTGGCGGGAGTTATGAGCAGTTCTTC.

The chain joins TRBV6-6 to TRBJ2-1; 8 bases match TRBD2. In germline, CDR1 is MNHNY, CDR2 SVGAGI (reference sequence). The trim removed 5 bases at V and 7 bases at J, leaving 10 bases unmatched. CDR3 length: 15 amino acids. CDR3 region: CASSTRTSRSNEQFF. The CDR3 region has the DNA TGTGCCAGCAGTACCCGGACTAGCCGGTCAAATGAGCAGTTCTTC.

The chain recombines TRBV5-1 with TRBJ2-7, with D maybe TRBD2 (5 bases). Looked up from germline, CDR1 is SGHRS and CDR2 is YFSETQ. V was shortened by 0 bases and J by 3 bases, with 13 bases between the two germline ends. The length of the CDR3 is 15 residues. The CDR3 region is CASSLVPGGYYEQYF. Here the CDR3 DNA reads TGCGCCAGCAGCTTGGTGCCTGGCGGGTACTACGAGCAGTACTTC.

Concerning this clone itself: The same CDR3 also results from other DNA sequences found in this sample. The chain couples TRBV18 to TRBJ1-2; D is unclear. The CDR3 runs to 13 residues. Germline V gene sequence: CDR1 KGHSH, CDR2 LQKENI. V lost 2 bases to trimming and J lost 2 bases, with 6 bases between them. CDR3 sequence: CASSPTENYGYTF. The CDR3 DNA sequence: TGTGCCAGCTCACCAACGGAGAACTATGGCTACACCTTC.

The chain carries TRBV2 and TRBJ2-5; maybe TRBD1 (6 bases). This CDR3 is built from 14 residues. Per the germline V gene, CDR1 is SNHLY and CDR2 is FYNNEI. The ends were cut back, 6 bases at V and 5 bases at J, with 16 bases in the middle. The DNA of the CDR3 is TGTGCCAGCAGGGACTTGGGGGCTAGGGAGACCCAGTACTTC. It encodes CASRDLGARETQYF.

The genes are TRBV6-1 and TRBJ2-7, with a possible D match to TRBD1 (5 bases). The CDR3 length is 15 residues. CDR1 MNHNS and CDR2 SASEGT come from the germline V gene. With 1 base removed from V and 2 bases from J, the gap between germline ends came to 12 bases. CDR3: CASSEVAGQAYEQYF. The CDR3 bases are TGTGCCAGCAGTGAAGTGGCAGGGCAAGCCTACGAGCAGTACTTC.

V and J are TRBV30 and TRBJ1-1; 7 bases fit TRBD1. Germline V gene lookup returns CDR1 GTSNPN and CDR2 SVGIG (reference sequence). After removal of 2 bases from V and 5 bases from J, the junction contained 5 bases not matched to a gene. CDR3 length: 13 amino acids. The CDR3 loop is CAWSRQGGTEAFF. CDR3 DNA sequence: TGTGCCTGGAGTAGACAGGGTGGTACTGAAGCTTTCTTT. Full variable domain (rest looked up from reference TRBV30 and TRBJ1-1): SQTIHQWPATLVQPVGSPLSLECTVEGTSNPNLYWYRQAAGRGLQLLFYSVGIGQISSEVPQNLSASRPQDRQFILSSKKLLLSDSGFYLCAWSRQGGTEAFFGQGTRLTVV.

This chain joins TRBV2 and TRBJ2-7; 7 bases agree with TRBD1. The CDR3 contains 13 residues. With V trimmed by 4 bases and J by 5 bases, 5 bases remained unmatched. CDR1 is SNHLY, CDR2 FYNNEI, per germline. CDR3 DNA sequence: TGTGCCAGCAGTGGAGCCAGGGGGAACGAGCAGTACTTC. The encoded protein is CASSGARGNEQYF.

The chain has TRBV7-3 and TRBJ2-3; 9 nucleotides match TRBD2. The CDR3 length is 16 residues. CDR1 SGHTA and CDR2 FQGTGA come from the germline V gene. Trimming at V came to 2 bases and at J to 4 bases, leaving 7 bases not matched to a gene. CDR3 region: CASSLWAGGPSDTQYF. The CDR3 region has the DNA TGTGCCAGCAGCTTATGGGCGGGAGGGCCCTCAGATACGCAGTATTTT.

The V and J genes are TRBV6-5 and TRBJ2-5, with 8 bases lining up with TRBD1. J lost 2 bases, V lost 6 bases, and 5 bases had no gene match. The CDR3 is made up of 14 amino acids. CDR1 MNHEY and CDR2 SVGAGI come from the germline V gene. The CDR3 region is CASRQTGVQETQYF. CDR3 nucleotide sequence: TGTGCCAGCAGACAGACAGGGGTGCAAGAGACCCAGTACTTC.

This sequence joins TRBV4-1 and TRBJ1-5; perhaps TRBD1 as D (5 bases). CDR3 length: 15 amino acids. CDR1 and CDR2 from the germline V gene are MGHRA and YSYEKL. V shed 0 bases and J shed 6 bases, with 12 bases lying between them. CDR3 protein: CASSQDFGGSQPQHF. In DNA, the CDR3 is TGCGCCAGCAGCCAAGATTTCGGGGGGAGTCAGCCCCAGCATTTT.

The chain is built from TRBV28 and TRBJ2-3, with 10 bases matching TRBD1. The CDR3 consists of 15 residues. Germline V CDR1 and CDR2: MDHEN, SYDVKM. The junction had 7 bases not matched to a gene; V was cut back by 6 bases and J by 4 bases. In nucleotides, the CDR3 is TGTGCCAGCAGATCAGACAGGGGGCGCGCAGATACGCAGTATTTT. It yields the protein CASRSDRGRADTQYF.

This sequence joins TRBV5-1 and TRBJ2-7, with 7 nucleotides matching TRBD1. Looked up from germline, CDR1 is SGHRS and CDR2 is YFSETQ. This CDR3 spans 17 amino acids. With V trimmed by 2 bases and J by 1 base, 12 bases remained unmatched. The CDR3 loop reads CASSFVGVGQKSYEQYF. The CDR3 nucleotides read TGCGCCAGCAGCTTCGTGGGCGTGGGACAGAAATCCTACGAGCAGTACTTC.

The chain recombines TRBV7-2 with TRBJ2-3, with 7 bases matching TRBD2. The CDR3 extends over 19 amino acids. After removal of 2 bases from V and 5 bases from J, the junction contained 19 bases not matched to a gene. Germline V gives CDR1 SGHTA, CDR2 FQGNSA. The CDR3 coding sequence is TGTGCCAGCAGCTTATTCGGTAGGGACTCCTTTTTAGCGGGAGATACGCAGTATTTT. Its translation: CASSLFGRDSFLAGDTQYF.

The chain carries TRBV30 and TRBJ2-1; D call uncertain. The CDR3 contains 15 residues. From germline, CDR1 is GTSNPN and CDR2 SVGIG (reference sequence). Between the trimmed V and J ends, which lost 2 bases and 0 bases, there was a span of 11 bases. CDR3 sequence: CAWSLRRGSYNEQFF. CDR3 DNA sequence: TGTGCCTGGAGTCTCCGGAGAGGCTCCTACAATGAGCAGTTCTTC.

The chain combines TRBV6-6 with TRBJ2-1; the D gene is possibly TRBD2 (6 bases). This CDR3 has 14 residues. Germline-derived CDR1 and CDR2 are MNHNY and SVGAGI (reference sequence). Trimming pared 3 bases from V and 10 bases from J, leaving 16 bases between. CDR3 region: CASSYESAAGEQFF. The CDR3 nucleotides read TGTGCCAGCAGTTATGAAAGTGCGGCGGGAGAGCAGTTCTTC.

This rearrangement joins TRBV25-1 to TRBJ2-2; possibly TRBD2 for D (6 bases). The CDR3 covers 16 residues. Trimming removed 0 bases from V and 1 base from J, with 9 bases in between. Germline CDR1 MGHDK, CDR2 SYGVNS. The CDR3 coding sequence is TGTGCCAGCAGTGAATACGGGGGAGGGAACACCGGGGAGCTGTTTTTT. Translated: CASSEYGGGNTGELFF.

Written as DNA, the CDR3 is TGTGCCAGTAGTCAGGACAGGGCCGTAACAGATACGCAGTATTTT. Residues: CASSQDRAVTDTQYF. The chain recombines TRBV19 with TRBJ2-3, with 8 bases matching TRBD1. The CDR3 is 15 residues long. The J segment lost 3 bases and the V segment lost 5 bases, leaving 7 bases of the junction unmatched. CDR1 LNHDA and CDR2 SQIVND come from the germline V gene (reference sequence).

This clone was recorded a few times. V and J are TRBV28 and TRBJ2-7; 7 bases agree with TRBD1. Germline V gene lookup returns CDR1 MDHEN and CDR2 SYDVKM. CDR3 length equals 14 residues. The V and J ends lost 7 bases and 5 bases, in that order; junction bases with no gene match: 11. Here the CDR3 DNA reads TGTGCCAGCACCCGGGGACAGAAATACGACGAGCAGTACTTC. As protein: CASTRGQKYDEQYF.